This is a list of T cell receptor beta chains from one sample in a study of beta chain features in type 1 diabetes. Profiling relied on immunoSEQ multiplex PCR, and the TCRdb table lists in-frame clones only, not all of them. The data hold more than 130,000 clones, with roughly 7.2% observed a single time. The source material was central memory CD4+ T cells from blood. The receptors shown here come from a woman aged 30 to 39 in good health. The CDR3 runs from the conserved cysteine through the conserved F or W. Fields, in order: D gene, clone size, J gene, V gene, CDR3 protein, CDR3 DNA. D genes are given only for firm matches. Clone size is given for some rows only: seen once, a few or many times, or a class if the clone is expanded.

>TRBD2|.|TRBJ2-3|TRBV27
CASSLRAGAGPDTQYF
TGTGCCAGCAGTTTACGGGCGGGAGCGGGCCCAGATACGCAGTATTTT
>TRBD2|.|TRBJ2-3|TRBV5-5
CASGLDTDTQYF
TGTGCCAGCGGACTAGACACAGATACGCAGTATTTT
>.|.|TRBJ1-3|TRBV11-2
CASSSQGGNTIYF
TGTGCCAGCAGTTCCCAGGGGGGAAACACCATATATTTT
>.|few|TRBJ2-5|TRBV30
CAWSLMVGRMAQYF
TGTGCCTGGAGTCTTATGGTGGGGCGTATGGCCCAGTACTTC
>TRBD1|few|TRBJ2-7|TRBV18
CASSPGQGVNSYEQYF
TGTGCCAGCTCACCGGGACAGGGGGTGAATTCCTACGAGCAGTACTTC
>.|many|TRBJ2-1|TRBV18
CASSQGRYTYNEQFF
TGTGCCAGCTCACAGGGGCGTTATACCTACAATGAGCAGTTCTTC
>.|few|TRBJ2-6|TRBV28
CASSLPNSGANVLTF
TGTGCCAGCAGTTTACCAAACTCTGGGGCCAACGTCCTGACTTTC
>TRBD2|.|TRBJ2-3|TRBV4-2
CASSQDLAGGPQDTQYF
TGTGCCAGCAGCCAAGATTTAGCGGGAGGGCCGCAAGATACGCAGTATTTT
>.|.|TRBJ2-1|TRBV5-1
CASSFGGGGNEQFF
TGCGCCAGCAGCTTTGGAGGGGGCGGGAATGAGCAGTTCTTC
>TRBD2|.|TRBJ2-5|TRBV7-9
CASSAGTSRAETQYF
TGTGCCAGCAGCGCCGGGACTAGCCGGGCGGAGACCCAGTACTTC
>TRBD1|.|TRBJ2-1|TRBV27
CASYQQGRGEQFF
TGTGCCAGCTACCAACAGGGGAGAGGTGAGCAGTTCTTC
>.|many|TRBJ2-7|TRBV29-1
CSVETASRVGSYEQYF
TGCAGCGTTGAAACGGCTAGCAGAGTGGGGTCCTACGAGCAGTACTTC
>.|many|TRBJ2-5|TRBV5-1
CASRLGSGQETQYF
TGCGCCAGCAGACTAGGGTCCGGCCAAGAGACCCAGTACTTC
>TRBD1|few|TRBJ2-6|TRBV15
CATSRGQGQPSGANVLTF
TGTGCCACCAGCAGAGGACAGGGCCAACCTTCTGGGGCCAACGTCCTGACTTTC
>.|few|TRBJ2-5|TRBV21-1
CASSYRDRGRETQYF
TGTGCCAGCTCCTACCGGGACAGGGGCCGGGAGACCCAGTACTTC
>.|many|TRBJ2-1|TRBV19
CASSIAGPPRDEQFF
TGTGCCAGTAGTATAGCTGGTCCCCCGCGCGATGAGCAGTTCTTC
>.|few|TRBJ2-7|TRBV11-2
CASSSSVGEQYF
TGTGCCAGCAGCTCTTCTGTCGGCGAGCAGTACTTC
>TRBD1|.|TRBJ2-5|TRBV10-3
CAISREPQGAGETQYF
TGTGCCATCAGCCGAGAACCACAGGGGGCAGGGGAGACCCAGTACTTC
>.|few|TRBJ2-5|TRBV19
CASSQGAQETQYF
TGTGCCAGTAGTCAAGGGGCACAAGAGACCCAGTACTTC
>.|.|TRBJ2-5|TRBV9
CASSAFGIQETQYF
TGTGCCAGCAGCGCCTTCGGGATTCAAGAGACCCAGTACTTC
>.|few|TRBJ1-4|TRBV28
CASSSTRGGPGEKLFF
TGTGCCAGCAGTTCAACAAGAGGGGGACCCGGTGAAAAACTGTTTTTT
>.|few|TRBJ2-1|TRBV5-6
CASSLNRLATNEQFF
TGTGCCAGCAGCTTGAATCGGCTAGCGACCAATGAGCAGTTCTTC